The present T cell receptor (beta chain) was sequenced within a study of post-analysis software for immune sequencing data. Study context: There were relapsing-remitting, secondary progressive and progressive-relapsing multiple sclerosis among the disease courses included. Study results and caveats: Patients carried roughly 5 TRBV segments more frequently than controls did, and TRBV5-6, TRBV5-1 and TRBV20-1 were among them. Patients with multiple sclerosis recorded significantly lower normalized Chao1 diversity than controls, the study found.

V was trimmed by 2 bases and J by 6 bases, leaving 11 bases between them. The germline V gene has CDR1 MNHEY and CDR2 SVGEGT. The CDR3 runs 13 residues. Unique molecular identifiers had been added to the TCR beta cDNA libraries. Yield was roughly 500,000 cDNA molecules from around 1 to 9.1 million T cells. TCRdb processed the PCR reads anew with MiXCR; each CDR3 protein has one entry. The data show hundreds of thousands of distinct CDR3 sequences, around 64% seen once. This clonotype was recorded a few times. Antigen specificity is unknown. The receptor was derived from a girl aged 2 to 10 with multiple sclerosis. The V call is TRBV6-2 or TRBV6-3, the J call TRBJ2-7; D tentatively reads TRBD1 or TRBD2 (6 bases each). Sequenced sample: blood. The CDR3 DNA follows: TGTGCCAGCAGTTACCTAGGGGGGCGCGAGCAGTACTTC. Encoded protein: CASSYLGGREQYF.